This TCR beta chain was identified during a study of T-cell reconstitution after alpha-beta-depleted transplantation in children. The CDR3 is 13 residues long. After removal of 6 bases from V and 1 base from J, the junction contained 3 bases not matched to a gene. TCRbeta library preparation incorporated unique molecular identifiers. TCRdb called the PCR reads again in MiXCR, with one record for every CDR3 protein. The sample shows about 72,000 distinct CDR3 sequences, about 7% of them seen only once. This clonotype was detected ten times or more. This TCR was sampled from a human donor who donated a stem cell graft to a child with acute lymphoblastic leukemia. Here the sequenced sample was PBMCs from the stem cell graft donor, taken from the stem cell graft. The chain carries TRBV12-3 or TRBV12-4 and TRBJ2-7; TRBD2 matches 7 bases. CDR3 nucleotide sequence: TGTGCCAGCAGCCCGGGACTATCCTACGAGCAGTACTTC. Protein product: CASSPGLSYEQYF.